Below, 32 T cell receptor beta chains from the same sample are listed, as sequenced in a study of OX40 agonist ivuxolimab in advanced cancers. Assay used: immunoSEQ multiplex PCR; TCRdb lists only in-frame clones, some missing. The table records some 59,000 clones, 82% of them present only once. Sequencing used CD4+ or CD8+ T cells sorted from blood, obtained in a trial of the OX40 agonist ivuxolimab. The receptors were gathered from an adult with an advanced solid tumor such as melanoma, head and neck, liver or kidney cancer.

This clone has a handful of counts. The chain uses TRBV28 and TRBJ1-5; D not certain. The CDR3 consists of 16 residues. Germline-derived CDR1 and CDR2 are MDHEN and SYDVKM. Trimming removed 6 bases from V and 6 bases from J, with 21 bases in between. The CDR3 DNA sequence: TGTGCCAGCAGCTCAACCAGAGCGGGGTTTATTCAGCCCCAGCATTTT. This sequence encodes CASSSTRAGFIQPQHF.

The rearrangement uses TRBV4-3 and TRBJ1-2; 7 bases agree with TRBD1. Germline CDR1 LGHNA, CDR2 YSLEER. V lost 2 bases, J lost 4 bases, and 4 bases stayed unmatched. This CDR3 spans 14 amino acids. CDR3 amino acids: CASSQTGVGYGYTF. In nucleotides, the CDR3 is TGCGCCAGCAGCCAAACAGGGGTAGGCTATGGCTACACCTTC.

V usage is TRBV9 and J usage is TRBJ1-2; TRBD1 matches at 8 bases. Germline V gives CDR1 SGDLS, CDR2 YYNGEE. Trimming removed 0 bases from V and 6 bases from J; junction bases left unmatched: 4. The length of the CDR3 is 14 residues. As DNA, the CDR3 is TGTGCCAGCAGCGTAGCGGGACAGGTCCATGGCTACACCTTC. It is translated as CASSVAGQVHGYTF.

This clone occurred once. The V gene is TRBV7-2, the J gene TRBJ1-5; D is undetermined. The germline gives CDR1 SGHTA, CDR2 FQGNSA. The CDR3 extends over 14 amino acids. The ends were cut back, 5 bases at V and 2 bases at J, with 10 bases in the middle. The CDR3: CASSLQWGNQPQHF. CDR3 in DNA: TGTGCCAGCAGCCTCCAATGGGGCAATCAGCCCCAGCATTTT.

The chain uses TRBV27 and TRBJ2-1, with 9 positions matching TRBD1. The V gene's germline CDR1 is MNHEY and CDR2 SMNVEV (reference sequence). With 5 bases clipped from V and 5 bases from J, the junction kept 7 bases outside the gene matches. This CDR3 is 15 amino acids long. Here the CDR3 DNA reads TGTGCCAGCAGTACCAACAGGGGGCCCCACAATGAGCAGTTCTTC. This codes for CASSTNRGPHNEQFF.

V is TRBV30 and J is TRBJ1-5; 8 nucleotides match TRBD1. CDR1 GTSNPN and CDR2 SVGIG come from the germline V gene (reference sequence). This CDR3 region has 13 residues. The J segment lost 4 bases and the V segment lost 3 bases, leaving 2 bases of the junction unmatched. This CDR3 reads CAWSRQGNQPQHF. CDR3 sequence (DNA): TGTGCCTGGAGCCGACAGGGGAATCAGCCCCAGCATTTT.

The rearrangement uses TRBV29-1 and TRBJ1-2, with TRBD1 identical over 8 bases. There are 14 residues in the CDR3. Trimming at V came to 4 bases and at J to 7 bases, leaving 11 bases not matched to a gene. Germline V gives CDR1 SQVTM, CDR2 ANQGSEA. CDR3 sequence (DNA): TGCAGCGTTGCCTGGACAGGGAGGGAGAGTGGCTACACCTTC. Amino acid sequence: CSVAWTGRESGYTF.

The V gene is TRBV27, the J gene TRBJ1-2; D not certain. Trimming left V 8 bases short and J 0 bases short, with 16 bases between. The CDR3 length is 15 residues. Germline values: CDR1 MNHEY, CDR2 SMNVEV (reference sequence). CDR3 nucleotide sequence: TGTGCCAGCGGAGCCTTGGGGAAATCTAACTATGGCTACACCTTC. Its translation is CASGALGKSNYGYTF.

V is TRBV9 and J is TRBJ1-1; possible D gene TRBD1, 6 bases. This CDR3 contains 17 residues. V was pared by 4 bases and J by 0 bases, with 19 bases between. The germline V gene has CDR1 SGDLS and CDR2 YYNGEE. The CDR3 DNA reads TGTGCCAGCAGCTTAGGGGGTGGTGGGGCCATGAACACTGAAGCTTTCTTT. Translating it yields CASSLGGGGAMNTEAFF.

The rearrangement links TRBV10-3 to TRBJ1-1; 7 bases align to TRBD1. In germline, CDR1 is ENHRY, CDR2 SYGVKD. The CDR3 has 16 amino acids. V was clipped by 2 bases and J by 1 base; unmatched bases: 7. CDR3 coding DNA: TGTGCCATCAGTGAGAGCCCAGGGGGGGCGAACACTGAAGCTTTCTTT. Translating gives CAISESPGGANTEAFF.

V and J are TRBV7-9 and TRBJ2-5; D may be TRBD2 (5 bases). From germline, CDR1 is SEHNR and CDR2 FQNEAQ (reference sequence). This CDR3 has 13 amino acids. Trimming took 6 bases from V and 4 from J, leaving 12 bases between them. CDR3 region: CASRALRGETQYF. The DNA for the CDR3 is TGTGCCAGCAGAGCCCTTCGGGGAGAGACCCAGTACTTC.

The chain carries TRBV23-1 and TRBJ1-1; a weak D match, TRBD1 (5 bases). TRBV23-1 has ORF status, its function being uncertain. This CDR3 spans 17 amino acids. V lost 6 bases and J lost 5, with 25 bases in between. This chain's CDR3 is CASSQRQQDKTRTEAFF. Written as DNA, the CDR3 is TGCGCCAGCAGCCAACGCCAACAGGATAAAACGAGAACTGAAGCTTTCTTT.

This rearrangement joins TRBV19 to TRBJ1-5; 7 positions agree with TRBD1. This CDR3 comprises 21 residues. J lost 8 bases, V lost 3 bases, and 28 bases had no gene match. Germline V gene data show CDR1 as LNHDA and CDR2 as SQIVND (reference sequence). CDR3 sequence: CASSIWLVGTVGIPGLEPQHF. The CDR3 coding sequence is TGTGCCAGTAGTATTTGGTTGGTCGGGACAGTTGGGATCCCGGGGTTAGAGCCCCAGCATTTT.

The chain links TRBV19 to TRBJ1-1; D unclear. Trimming pared 3 bases from V and 0 bases from J, leaving 14 bases between. The CDR3 has 16 residues. Germline-derived CDR1 and CDR2 are LNHDA and SQIVND (reference sequence). CDR3 sequence reads: CASSIGKNNVNTEAFF. The DNA of the CDR3 is TGTGCCAGTAGTATCGGTAAAAACAATGTGAACACTGAAGCTTTCTTT.

The J gene is TRBJ2-4, the V gene TRBV18, with 8 bases identical to TRBD1. The V and J ends lost 5 bases and 0 bases, in that order; junction bases with no gene match: 3. The CDR3 runs to 15 residues. Germline V gene sequence: CDR1 KGHSH, CDR2 LQKENI. Here the CDR3 DNA reads TGTGCCAGCTCAACGGACAGGGTAGCCAAAAACATTCAGTACTTC. This gives the protein CASSTDRVAKNIQYF.

This chain joins TRBV19 and TRBJ1-2; 7 bases match TRBD1. CDR1 LNHDA and CDR2 SQIVND come from the germline V gene (reference sequence). V shed 4 bases, J shed 3 bases, and the junction held 8 bases outside the gene matches. This CDR3 region has 15 residues. The CDR3 loop is CASSKGGRGDYGYTF. The CDR3 DNA reads as TGTGCCAGTAGTAAAGGGGGCAGGGGGGACTATGGCTACACCTTC.

This rearrangement joins TRBV4-3 to TRBJ2-7; tentative D call: TRBD1 (6 bases). Between the trimmed V and J ends, which lost 3 bases and 1 base, there was a span of 13 bases. The CDR3 covers 15 residues. Per the germline V gene, CDR1 is LGHNA and CDR2 is YSLEER. This chain's CDR3 is CASSQQQGRSYEQYF. In DNA form, the CDR3 reads TGCGCCAGCAGCCAGCAACAGGGACGATCCTACGAGCAGTACTTC.

This chain joins TRBV19 and TRBJ1-1; D uncertain. The CDR3 extends over 15 amino acids. The V gene's germline CDR1 is LNHDA and CDR2 SQIVND (reference sequence). Trimming cost V 7 bases and J 3 bases, with 18 bases left between them. The CDR3 reads CASTPSRDWDTEAFF. DNA for the CDR3: TGTGCCAGTACCCCCTCGAGGGATTGGGACACTGAAGCTTTCTTT.

The rearrangement uses TRBV6-5 and TRBJ1-2; 7 bases are a match to TRBD1. The V gene end was trimmed by 6 bases and the J gene end by 2 bases; junction bases not matched to a gene: 9. CDR3 length: 15 residues. CDR1 and CDR2 (germline): MNHEY, SVGAGI. The CDR3 here is CASRPTGQTNYGYTF. DNA for the CDR3: TGTGCCAGCAGGCCTACGGGACAGACGAACTATGGCTACACCTTC.

This clone was detected only once. The chain joins TRBV19 to TRBJ2-7; D ambiguous. V lost 3 bases to trimming and J lost 2 bases, with 8 bases between them. Germline loops: CDR1 LNHDA, CDR2 SQIVND (reference sequence). The CDR3 totals 13 residues. For the CDR3, the DNA is TGTGCCAGTAGTATGAGTAGGGCCTACGAGCAGTACTTC. Translating it yields CASSMSRAYEQYF.

The J gene is TRBJ2-6, the V gene TRBV5-1, with D tentatively TRBD1 (5 bases). V gave up 1 base and J gave up 0 bases, with 11 bases separating them. CDR1 and CDR2 (germline): SGHRS, YFSETQ. The CDR3 covers 17 residues. CDR3 amino acids: CASSLPQGYSGANVLTF. DNA of the CDR3: TGCGCCAGCAGCTTGCCTCAGGGATACTCTGGGGCCAACGTCCTGACTTTC.

The CDR3 DNA reads TGTGCCAGCAGCAAGACAGGGGGCGTCTACGAGCAGTACTTC. Its translation is CASSKTGGVYEQYF. V gene TRBV6-1 combines with J gene TRBJ2-7; 10 positions agree with TRBD1. Germline V gives CDR1 MNHNS, CDR2 SASEGT. V was clipped by 6 bases and J by 3 bases; unmatched bases: 5. The CDR3 spans 14 residues.

This clone appeared once. The J gene is TRBJ1-5, the V gene TRBV25-1; 7 positions agree with TRBD1. Trimming cost V 3 bases and J 0 bases; bases outside gene matches: 5. The CDR3 is 16 residues long. Germline CDR1 and CDR2: MGHDK and SYGVNS. The CDR3: CASSETGTDSNQPQHF. The DNA for the CDR3 is TGTGCCAGCAGTGAGACAGGGACGGATAGCAATCAGCCCCAGCATTTT.

The chain combines TRBV4-2 with TRBJ2-1; 8 nucleotides line up with TRBD2. Unmatched junction bases numbered 7, after V lost 1 base and J lost 8 bases. CDR3 length: 15 amino acids. Germline CDR1 LGHNA, CDR2 YNFKEQ. CDR3 sequence (DNA): TGTGCCAGCAGCCAAGGCGGGACTAGTTTCGATGAGCAGTTCTTC. Its translation is CASSQGGTSFDEQFF.

This clone appeared a few times. The chain uses TRBV5-1 and TRBJ2-1; 12 nucleotides match TRBD2. Germline V gene lookup returns CDR1 SGHRS and CDR2 YFSETQ. The CDR3 has 16 amino acids. Losses at the gene ends were 0 bases for V and 9 bases for J; bases not matched to a gene: 7. This chain's CDR3 is CASSLASGGAEVEQFF. As DNA, the CDR3 is TGCGCCAGCAGCTTGGCTAGCGGGGGGGCTGAGGTTGAGCAGTTCTTC.

The J gene is TRBJ1-5, the V gene TRBV7-2; D unclear. The CDR3 is 15 residues long. Germline V gene data show CDR1 as SGHTA and CDR2 as FQGNSA. The V end lost 1 base, the J end lost 3 bases, and 10 bases lay between the germline ends. CDR3 nucleotide sequence: TGTGCCAGCAGCTTAGAGGGCGGAAACAATCAGCCCCAGCATTTT. This gives the protein CASSLEGGNNQPQHF.

Here the CDR3 reads CSVGRVSSGANVLTF. The DNA for the CDR3 is TGCAGCGTTGGCAGGGTTTCCTCTGGGGCCAACGTCCTGACTTTC. The chain recombines TRBV29-1 with TRBJ2-6; tentative D call: TRBD1 (5 bases). Germline CDR1 reads SQVTM; CDR2 reads ANQGSEA. The V and J ends lost 4 bases and 0 bases respectively, with 10 bases between them. The CDR3 is made up of 15 amino acids.

This clone has only one observation. The J gene is TRBJ2-2, the V gene TRBV5-1; D may be TRBD1 (6 bases). The CDR3 loop spans 14 amino acids. The germline CDR1 and CDR2 sequences are SGHRS and YFSETQ. V lost 4 bases and J 2 bases, leaving 9 bases between the germline ends. CDR3 in amino acids: CASSRDTNTGELFF. In nucleotides, the CDR3 is TGCGCCAGCAGCAGGGACACCAACACCGGGGAGCTGTTTTTT.

The chain is built from TRBV7-2 and TRBJ1-2; D is possibly TRBD1 (6 bases). Germline CDR1 SGHTA, CDR2 FQGNSA. The CDR3 spans 19 residues. V was pared by 1 base and J by 4 bases, with 25 bases between. The CDR3 nucleotides read TGTGCCAGCAGCTTAGTGGGGTCCGGAGGGGACACCCGGCCCTATGGCTACACCTTC. It specifies CASSLVGSGGDTRPYGYTF.

This sequence joins TRBV27 and TRBJ1-6; tentative D call: TRBD1 (5 bases). CDR1 and CDR2 (germline): MNHEY, SMNVEV (reference sequence). Trimming left V 5 bases short and J 7 bases short, with 15 bases between. The CDR3 is 15 amino acids. CDR3 nucleotides: TGTGCCAGCAGTCCCGGGGGGTTGGTCAATTCACCCCTCCACTTT. Protein product: CASSPGGLVNSPLHF.

The V gene is TRBV5-6, the J gene TRBJ1-5; 8 positions agree with TRBD1. Germline lookup yields CDR1 SGHDT and CDR2 YYEEEE. Trimming cost V 2 bases and J 4 bases; bases outside gene matches: 5. The CDR3 extends over 15 amino acids. CDR3 nucleotides: TGTGCCAGCAGCTTCAACACAGGGGGTAATCAGCCCCAGCATTTT. Protein: CASSFNTGGNQPQHF.

The CDR3 DNA is TGTGCCAGCAGCACCCGGGACTACCAAGAGACCCAGTACTTC. As protein: CASSTRDYQETQYF. The V call is TRBV11-3, the J call TRBJ2-5; possible D gene TRBD2, 6 bases. The CDR3 covers 14 residues. V lost 5 bases to trimming and J lost 0 bases, with 10 bases between them. CDR1 and CDR2 (germline): SGHNT, YENEEA.